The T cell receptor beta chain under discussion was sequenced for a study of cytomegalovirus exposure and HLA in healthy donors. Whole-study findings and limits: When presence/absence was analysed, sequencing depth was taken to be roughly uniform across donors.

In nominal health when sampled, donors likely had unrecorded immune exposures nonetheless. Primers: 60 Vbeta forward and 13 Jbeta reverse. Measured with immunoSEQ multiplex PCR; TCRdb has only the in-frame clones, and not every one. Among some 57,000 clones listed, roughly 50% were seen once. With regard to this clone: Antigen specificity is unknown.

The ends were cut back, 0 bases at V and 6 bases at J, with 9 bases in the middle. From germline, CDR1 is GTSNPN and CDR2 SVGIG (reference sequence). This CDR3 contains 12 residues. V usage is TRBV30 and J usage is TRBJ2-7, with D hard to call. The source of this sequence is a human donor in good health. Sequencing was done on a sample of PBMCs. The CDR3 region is CAWSVLRSEQYF. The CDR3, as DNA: TGTGCCTGGAGTGTACTTCGTTCCGAGCAGTACTTC.